This record looks at one TCR beta chain sequence and its context. Its target is not known. This CDR3 has 15 residues. The V gene lost 5 bases and the J gene lost 1 base, with 13 bases spanning the gap. The germline gives CDR1 SGHTA, CDR2 FQGNSA. This sample is part of a study of T cells after yellow fever vaccination. General observations from the study: Post-booster repertoires again held most primary-vaccination clones (roughly 95% CD4, approximately 90% CD8). Compared with primary, the secondary response was weaker and peaked at day 5, not 15.

By 5'RACE template switching, TCR cDNA was produced, with a universal primer site and UMIs added in the process. TCRdb re-called the 5' RACE reads with MiXCR, one entry per CDR3 protein. The sample has 60,000 or so distinct CDR3 sequences, approximately 6.9% seen once. Sample: CD8+ T cells sorted from PBMCs, taken on the day of the first yellow fever vaccination. This TCR was sampled from a man aged 18 to 29 who received the YFV17D yellow fever vaccine. This chain joins TRBV7-2 and TRBJ2-3, with a possible D match to TRBD2 (5 bases). The CDR3 reads CASSRAAGGTDTQYF. The CDR3 nucleotides read TGTGCCAGCAGCCGCGCGGCGGGCGGCACAGATACGCAGTATTTT.